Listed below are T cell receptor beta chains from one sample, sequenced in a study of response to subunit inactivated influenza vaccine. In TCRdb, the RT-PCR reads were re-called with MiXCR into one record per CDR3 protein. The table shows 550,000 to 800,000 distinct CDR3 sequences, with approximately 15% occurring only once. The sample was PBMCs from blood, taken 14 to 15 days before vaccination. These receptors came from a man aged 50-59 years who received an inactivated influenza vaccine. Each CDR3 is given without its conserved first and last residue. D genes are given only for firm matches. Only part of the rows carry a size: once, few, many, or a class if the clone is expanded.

CDR3 protein: SARDARDSQETQY; D gene: TRBD1; V gene: TRBV20-1; clone size: few; J gene: TRBJ2-5
CDR3 protein: ASIGRNTGELF; D gene: .; V gene: TRBV2; clone size: few; J gene: TRBJ2-2
CDR3 protein: SVEGLPGSSYEQY; D gene: .; V gene: TRBV29-1; clone size: many; J gene: TRBJ2-7
CDR3 protein: ASHDQRRETQY; D gene: .; V gene: TRBV6-2/TRBV6-3; clone size: many; J gene: TRBJ2-5
CDR3 protein: ASRQDSSVRGYTQY; D gene: .; V gene: TRBV3-1; clone size: .; J gene: TRBJ2-3
CDR3 protein: ASSSRLAGDNEQF; D gene: TRBD2; V gene: TRBV27; clone size: .; J gene: TRBJ2-1
CDR3 protein: ASTSGRANEQF; D gene: TRBD2; V gene: TRBV6-2/TRBV6-3; clone size: .; J gene: TRBJ2-1
CDR3 protein: SAGGTGAEAF; D gene: .; V gene: TRBV20-1; clone size: few; J gene: TRBJ1-1
CDR3 protein: ASSPWTGAFVNTEAF; D gene: TRBD1; V gene: TRBV27; clone size: .; J gene: TRBJ1-1
CDR3 protein: ASSQDMGGRFNTGELF; D gene: .; V gene: TRBV4-3; clone size: .; J gene: TRBJ2-2
CDR3 protein: ASGRDLAKNIQY; D gene: .; V gene: TRBV12-3/TRBV12-4; clone size: many; J gene: TRBJ2-4
CDR3 protein: ASSYPGQYTEAF; D gene: TRBD1; V gene: TRBV6-2/TRBV6-3; clone size: .; J gene: TRBJ1-1
CDR3 protein: SVKTGRETYEQY; D gene: TRBD1; V gene: TRBV29-1; clone size: many; J gene: TRBJ2-7
CDR3 protein: ASSSGQRSNNEKLF; D gene: .; V gene: TRBV11-2; clone size: .; J gene: TRBJ1-4
CDR3 protein: ASSYRTPETQY; D gene: .; V gene: TRBV12-3/TRBV12-4; clone size: few; J gene: TRBJ2-5
CDR3 protein: ASSFHGRELF; D gene: .; V gene: TRBV27; clone size: many; J gene: TRBJ2-2
CDR3 protein: ASSKRTDSSYNEQF; D gene: .; V gene: TRBV21-1; clone size: .; J gene: TRBJ2-1
CDR3 protein: AISESVWDRVKSNYGYT; D gene: TRBD1; V gene: TRBV10-3; clone size: many; J gene: TRBJ1-2
CDR3 protein: ATSRDLNVGGSSPLH; D gene: .; V gene: TRBV15; clone size: .; J gene: TRBJ1-6
CDR3 protein: ASSSRTGSGGYT; D gene: TRBD1; V gene: TRBV2; clone size: few; J gene: TRBJ1-2
CDR3 protein: ASSLHTGDPEAF; D gene: TRBD1; V gene: TRBV7-3; clone size: .; J gene: TRBJ1-1
CDR3 protein: ASSLRQGESQPQH; D gene: TRBD1; V gene: TRBV3-1; clone size: .; J gene: TRBJ1-5
CDR3 protein: ASSETFNQPQH; D gene: .; V gene: TRBV6-1; clone size: few; J gene: TRBJ1-5
CDR3 protein: ASSYSGGEETQY; D gene: TRBD2; V gene: TRBV6-5; clone size: .; J gene: TRBJ2-5
CDR3 protein: ASSDGNPYEQY; D gene: .; V gene: TRBV10-2; clone size: few; J gene: TRBJ2-7
CDR3 protein: ATGRTGHNEQF; D gene: TRBD1; V gene: TRBV24-1; clone size: few; J gene: TRBJ2-1
CDR3 protein: ATSRDASSYNEQF; D gene: .; V gene: TRBV15; clone size: many; J gene: TRBJ2-1
CDR3 protein: ASSYLVSHNEQF; D gene: .; V gene: TRBV6-2/TRBV6-3; clone size: few; J gene: TRBJ2-1
CDR3 protein: ASKGLRGLHEQY; D gene: .; V gene: TRBV6-2/TRBV6-3; clone size: .; J gene: TRBJ2-7
CDR3 protein: ASSATSGSEQY; D gene: TRBD2; V gene: TRBV5-5; clone size: .; J gene: TRBJ2-7
CDR3 protein: ASSFGGLHNEQF; D gene: .; V gene: TRBV12-3/TRBV12-4; clone size: many; J gene: TRBJ2-1
CDR3 protein: ASRPWTSSYNEQF; D gene: TRBD2; V gene: TRBV6-2/TRBV6-3; clone size: few; J gene: TRBJ2-1
CDR3 protein: ASSSERADTQY; D gene: .; V gene: TRBV5-1; clone size: .; J gene: TRBJ2-3